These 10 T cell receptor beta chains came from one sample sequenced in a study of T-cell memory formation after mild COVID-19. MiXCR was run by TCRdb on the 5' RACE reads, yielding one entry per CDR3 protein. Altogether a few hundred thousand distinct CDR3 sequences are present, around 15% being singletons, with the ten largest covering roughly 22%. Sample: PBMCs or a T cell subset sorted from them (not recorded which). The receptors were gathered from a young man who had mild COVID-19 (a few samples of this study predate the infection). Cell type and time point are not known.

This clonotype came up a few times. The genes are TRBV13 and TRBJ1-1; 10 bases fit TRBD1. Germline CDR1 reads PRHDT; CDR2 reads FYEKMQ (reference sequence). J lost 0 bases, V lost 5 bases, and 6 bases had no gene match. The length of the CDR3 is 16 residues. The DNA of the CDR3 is TGTGCCAGCAGCCGGAGGACAGGGGGATTGAACACTGAAGCTTTCTTT. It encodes CASSRRTGGLNTEAFF.

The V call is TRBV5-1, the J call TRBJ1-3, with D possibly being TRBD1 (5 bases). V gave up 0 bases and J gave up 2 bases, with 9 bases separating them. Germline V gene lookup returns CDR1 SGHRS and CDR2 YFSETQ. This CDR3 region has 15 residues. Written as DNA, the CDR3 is TGCGCCAGCAGCTTGGAAGGGGCAACTGGAAACACCATATATTTT. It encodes CASSLEGATGNTIYF.

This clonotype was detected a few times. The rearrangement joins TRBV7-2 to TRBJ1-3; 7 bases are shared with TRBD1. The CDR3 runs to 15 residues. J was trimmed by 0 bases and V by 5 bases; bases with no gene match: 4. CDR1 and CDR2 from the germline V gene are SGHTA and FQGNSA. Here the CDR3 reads CASSPRGVSGNTIYF. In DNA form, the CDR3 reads TGTGCCAGCAGCCCCAGGGGGGTCTCTGGAAACACCATATATTTT.

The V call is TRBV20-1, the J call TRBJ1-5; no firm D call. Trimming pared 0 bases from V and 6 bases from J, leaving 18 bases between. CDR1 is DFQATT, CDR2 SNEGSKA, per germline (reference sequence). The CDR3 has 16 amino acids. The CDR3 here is CSARDTMGRSSQPQHF. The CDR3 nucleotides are TGCAGTGCTAGAGATACGATGGGGAGGAGTAGTCAGCCCCAGCATTTT.

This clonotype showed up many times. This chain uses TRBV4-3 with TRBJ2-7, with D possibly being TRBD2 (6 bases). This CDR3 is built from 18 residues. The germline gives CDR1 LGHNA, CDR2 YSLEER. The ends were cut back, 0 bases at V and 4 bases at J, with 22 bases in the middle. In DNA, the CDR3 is TGCGCCAGCAGCCAAGATTTGGGCATCGGGGGACTCTTTTACGAGCAGTACTTC. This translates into CASSQDLGIGGLFYEQYF.

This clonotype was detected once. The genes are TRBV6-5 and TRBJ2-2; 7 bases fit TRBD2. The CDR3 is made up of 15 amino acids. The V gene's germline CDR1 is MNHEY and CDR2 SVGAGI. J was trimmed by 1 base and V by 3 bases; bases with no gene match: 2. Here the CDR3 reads CASSYGGRNTGELFF. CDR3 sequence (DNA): TGTGCCAGCAGTTATGGCGGGAGGAACACCGGGGAGCTGTTTTTT.

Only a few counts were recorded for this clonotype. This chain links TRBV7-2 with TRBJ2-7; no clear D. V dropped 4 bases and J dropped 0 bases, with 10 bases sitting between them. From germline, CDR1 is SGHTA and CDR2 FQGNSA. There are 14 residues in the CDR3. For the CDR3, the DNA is TGTGCCAGCAGCTCCACAGCAGGCTCCTACGAGCAGTACTTC. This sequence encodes CASSSTAGSYEQYF. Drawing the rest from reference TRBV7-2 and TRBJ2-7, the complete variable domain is GAGVSQSPSNKVTEKGKDVELRCDPISGHTALYWYRQSLGQGLEFLIYFQGNSAPDKSGLPSDRFSAERTGGSVSTLTIQRTQQEDSAVYLCASSSTAGSYEQYFGPGTRLTVT.

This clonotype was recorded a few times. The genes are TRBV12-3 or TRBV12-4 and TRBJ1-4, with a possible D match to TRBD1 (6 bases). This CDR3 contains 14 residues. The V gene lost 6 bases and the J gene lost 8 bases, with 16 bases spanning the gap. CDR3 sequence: CASSPWGGEEKLFF. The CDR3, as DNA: TGTGCCAGCAGCCCCTGGGGGGGCGAGGAAAAACTGTTTTTT.

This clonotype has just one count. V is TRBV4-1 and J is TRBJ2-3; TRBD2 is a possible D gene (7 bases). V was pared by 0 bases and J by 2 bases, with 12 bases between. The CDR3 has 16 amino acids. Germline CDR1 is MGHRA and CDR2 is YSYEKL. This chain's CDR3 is CASSQDGGATTDTQYF. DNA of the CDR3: TGCGCCAGCAGCCAAGATGGGGGGGCCACCACAGATACGCAGTATTTT.

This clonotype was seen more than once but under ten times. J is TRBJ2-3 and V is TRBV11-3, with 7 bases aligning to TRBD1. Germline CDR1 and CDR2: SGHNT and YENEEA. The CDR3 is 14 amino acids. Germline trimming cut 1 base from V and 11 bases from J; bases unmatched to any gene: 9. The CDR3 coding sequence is TGTGCCAGCAGCTTAGGCAGGGGGAACGCCCGGCAGTATTTT. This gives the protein CASSLGRGNARQYF.